This T cell receptor beta chain derives from a study of cytomegalovirus exposure and HLA in healthy donors. General study results and limits: Available immune exposure information covered CMV serostatus only.

Despite likely unrecorded immune exposures, the donors were nominally healthy at the time of sampling. With 60 Vbeta and 13 Jbeta primers, the PCR was carried out. This table comes from immunoSEQ multiplex PCR, and its TCRdb copy is limited to in-frame clones, with some not included. The top ten clones hold 2.1% of a sample with 100,000 to 150,000 clones, over 80% of them seen once. A word on this clone: Antigen specificity is unknown.

Trimming left V 0 bases short and J 7 bases short, with 11 bases between. Germline V gene lookup returns CDR1 SGHRS and CDR2 YFSETQ. This CDR3 has 14 residues. Sequencing input: PBMCs. The chain uses TRBV5-1 and TRBJ2-1; a weak D match, TRBD1 (6 bases). The sequence derives from a man aged 30-40 years in good health and CMV-seronegative. The CDR3 loop is CASSLVRGGNEQFF. The CDR3 coding sequence is TGCGCCAGCAGCTTGGTTAGAGGGGGAAATGAGCAGTTCTTC.